This T cell receptor beta chain was found in a study of CD8+CD57+ T cells in acquired aplastic anemia. Study-wide background: CD4+ and CD8+ cells, once sorted, gave DNA averaging approximately 3 ug. There were 10 million to 14 million reads, on average, for CD4+ cells from healthy donors. Whole-study results and caveats: Both patients and controls carried the same twenty-nine CD8+ CDR3 sequences. Between the patient and control groups, CD8+ Simpson's diversity did not differ significantly.

About this clonotype: The antigen is unknown.

CDR1 is SGHVS and CDR2 is FQNEAQ in the germline V gene. The CDR3 length is 14 residues. After removal of 5 bases from V and 0 bases from J, the junction contained 3 bases not matched to a gene. The template for TCR beta VDJ and CDR3 sequence profiling was genomic DNA. TCRdb re-called the reads with MiXCR, one entry per CDR3 protein. The sample carries 200,000 to 250,000 distinct CDR3 sequences, around 60% recorded once. The chain uses TRBV7-8 and TRBJ1-2; 7 bases agree with TRBD1. This receptor was obtained from a human donor in good health. The sequenced material came from sorted CD4+, CD8+, or CD8+CD57+ T cells (not recorded which) from PBMCs. CDR3 in amino acids: CASSTGQTNYGYTF. CDR3 bases: TGTGCCAGCAGCACGGGACAGACTAACTATGGCTACACCTTC.